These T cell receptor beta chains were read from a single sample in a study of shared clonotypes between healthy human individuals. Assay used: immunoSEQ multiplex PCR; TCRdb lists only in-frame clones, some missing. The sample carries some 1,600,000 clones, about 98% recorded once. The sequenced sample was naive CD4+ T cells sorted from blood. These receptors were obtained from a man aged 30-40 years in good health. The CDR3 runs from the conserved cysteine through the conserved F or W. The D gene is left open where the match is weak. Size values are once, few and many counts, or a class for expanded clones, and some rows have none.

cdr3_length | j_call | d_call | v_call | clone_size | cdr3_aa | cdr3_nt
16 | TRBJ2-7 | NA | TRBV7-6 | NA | CASSLAGWGGINEQYF | TGTGCCAGCAGCTTAGCAGGGTGGGGCGGGATCAACGAGCAGTACTTC
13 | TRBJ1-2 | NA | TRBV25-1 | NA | CASSHGGNYGYTF | TGTGCCAGCAGTCACGGAGGAAACTATGGCTACACCTTC
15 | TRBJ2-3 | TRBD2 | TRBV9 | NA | CASSVRIAGDNTQYF | TGTGCCAGCAGCGTAAGAATAGCGGGGGATAATACGCAGTATTTT
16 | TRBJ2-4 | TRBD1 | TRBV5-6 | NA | CASFPKGGRGKNIQYF | TGTGCCAGCTTCCCCAAAGGGGGCAGGGGGAAAAACATTCAGTACTTC
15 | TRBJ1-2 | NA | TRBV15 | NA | CATSRPLGVNYGYTF | TGTGCCACCAGCAGACCCCTCGGGGTAAACTATGGCTACACCTTC
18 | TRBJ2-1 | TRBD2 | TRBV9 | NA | CASSAPPLAGGSYNEQFF | TGTGCCAGCAGCGCCCCCCCACTAGCGGGAGGCTCCTACAATGAGCAGTTCTTC
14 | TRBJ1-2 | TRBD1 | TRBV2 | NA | CASRGTGVITGYTF | TGTGCCAGCAGGGGGACAGGGGTAATTACTGGCTACACCTTC
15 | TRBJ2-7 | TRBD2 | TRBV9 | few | CASSVGVAGTYEQYF | TGTGCCAGCAGCGTAGGGGTAGCGGGCACCTACGAGCAGTACTTC
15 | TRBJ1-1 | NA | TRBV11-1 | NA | CASSFPALANTEAFF | TGTGCCAGCAGCTTCCCGGCCTTGGCAAACACTGAAGCTTTCTTT
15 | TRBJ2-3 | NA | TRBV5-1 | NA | CASSNVGRSTDTQYF | TGCGCCAGCAGCAATGTAGGACGGAGCACAGATACGCAGTATTTT
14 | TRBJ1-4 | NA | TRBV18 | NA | CASSPQGMGEKLFF | TGTGCCAGCTCACCGCAGGGTATGGGCGAAAAACTGTTTTTT
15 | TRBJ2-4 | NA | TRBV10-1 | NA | CASRGDWLSKNIQYF | TGCGCCAGCAGGGGGGACTGGCTATCCAAAAACATTCAGTACTTC
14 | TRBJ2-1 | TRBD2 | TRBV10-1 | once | CASSESAERRGEFF | TGCGCCAGCAGTGAGTCCGCGGAGAGGCGGGGGGAGTTCTTC
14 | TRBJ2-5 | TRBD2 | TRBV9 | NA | CASSVETGGPAQYF | TGTGCCAGCAGCGTAGAAACGGGAGGCCCCGCCCAGTACTTC
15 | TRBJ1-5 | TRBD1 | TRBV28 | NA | CASLRDRGIGQPQHF | TGTGCCAGCCTCCGGGACAGGGGGATTGGGCAGCCCCAGCATTTT
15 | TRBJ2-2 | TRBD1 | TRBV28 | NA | CATKSGQGVTGELFF | TGTGCCACTAAATCCGGACAGGGGGTAACCGGGGAGCTGTTTTTT
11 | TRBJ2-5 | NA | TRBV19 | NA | CASSQQETQYF | TGTGCCAGTAGTCAACAAGAGACCCAGTACTTC
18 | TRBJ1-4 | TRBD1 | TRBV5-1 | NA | CASSRGQGAATNNEKLFF | TGCGCCAGCAGCAGGGGACAGGGAGCTGCTACTAATAATGAAAAACTGTTTTTT
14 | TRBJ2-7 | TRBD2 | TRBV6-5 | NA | CASSPLAGAGEQYF | TGTGCCAGCAGTCCTTTAGCGGGTGCGGGGGAGCAGTACTTC
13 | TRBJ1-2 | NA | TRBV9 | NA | CASSVDTGYGYTF | TGTGCCAGCAGCGTAGATACAGGCTATGGCTACACCTTC
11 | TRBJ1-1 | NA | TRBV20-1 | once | CSGPMNTEAFF | TGCAGTGGTCCCATGAACACTGAAGCTTTCTTT